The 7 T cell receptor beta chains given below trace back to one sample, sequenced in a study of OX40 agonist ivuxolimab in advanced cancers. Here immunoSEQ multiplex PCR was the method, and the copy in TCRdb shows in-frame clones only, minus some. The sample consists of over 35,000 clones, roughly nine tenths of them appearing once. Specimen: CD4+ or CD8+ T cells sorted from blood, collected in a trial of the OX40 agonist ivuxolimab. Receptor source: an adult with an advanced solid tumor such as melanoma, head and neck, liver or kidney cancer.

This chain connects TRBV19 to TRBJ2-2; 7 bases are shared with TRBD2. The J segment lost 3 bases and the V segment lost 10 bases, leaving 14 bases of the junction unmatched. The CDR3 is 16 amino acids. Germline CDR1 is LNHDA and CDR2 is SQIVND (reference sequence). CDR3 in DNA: TGTGCCACAGGCGGAGTGGGCGGGAGAGACACCGGGGAGCTGTTTTTT. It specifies CATGGVGGRDTGELFF. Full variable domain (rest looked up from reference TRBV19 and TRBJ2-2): DGGITQSPKYLFRKEGQNVTLSCEQNLNHDAMYWYRQDPGQGLRLIYYSQIVNDFQKGDIAEGYSVSREKKESFPLTVTSAQKNPTAFYLCATGGVGGRDTGELFFGEGSRLTVL.

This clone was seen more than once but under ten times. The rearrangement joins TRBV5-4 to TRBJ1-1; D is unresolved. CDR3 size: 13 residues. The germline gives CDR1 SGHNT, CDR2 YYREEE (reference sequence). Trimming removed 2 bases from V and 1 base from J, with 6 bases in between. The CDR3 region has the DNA TGTGCCAGCAGCTTTGGCAAGAACACTGAAGCTTTCTTT. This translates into CASSFGKNTEAFF.

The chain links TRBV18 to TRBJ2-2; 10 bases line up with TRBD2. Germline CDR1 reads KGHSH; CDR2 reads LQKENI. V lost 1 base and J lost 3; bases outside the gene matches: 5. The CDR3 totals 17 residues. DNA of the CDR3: TGTGCCAGCTCACCACGAACTAGCGGGGAGGACACCGGGGAGCTGTTTTTT. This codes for CASSPRTSGEDTGELFF.

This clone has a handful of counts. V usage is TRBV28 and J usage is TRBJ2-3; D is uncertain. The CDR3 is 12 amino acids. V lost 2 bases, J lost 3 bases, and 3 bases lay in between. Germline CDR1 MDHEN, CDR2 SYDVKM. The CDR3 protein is CASSLGTDTQYF. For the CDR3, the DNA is TGTGCCAGCAGTTTAGGGACAGATACGCAGTATTTT.

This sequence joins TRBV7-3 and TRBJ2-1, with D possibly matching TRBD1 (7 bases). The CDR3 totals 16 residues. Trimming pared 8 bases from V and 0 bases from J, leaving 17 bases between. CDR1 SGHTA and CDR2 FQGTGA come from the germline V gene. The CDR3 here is CASGLAGGTSYNEQFF. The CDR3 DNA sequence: TGTGCCAGCGGGTTGGCAGGGGGGACCTCCTACAATGAGCAGTTCTTC.

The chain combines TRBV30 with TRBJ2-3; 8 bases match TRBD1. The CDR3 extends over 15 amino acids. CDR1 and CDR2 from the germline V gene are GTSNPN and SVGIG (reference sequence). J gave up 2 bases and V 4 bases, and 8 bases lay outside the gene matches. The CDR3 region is CAWTIGTGNTDTQYF. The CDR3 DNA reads TGTGCCTGGACCATTGGGACAGGCAACACAGATACGCAGTATTTT.

CDR3 region: CATSRGVRENEKLFF. In DNA form, the CDR3 reads TGTGCCACCAGCAGAGGGGTCAGGGAGAATGAAAAACTGTTTTTT. This rearrangement joins TRBV15 to TRBJ1-4; D possibly corresponds to TRBD1 (5 bases). V gave up 1 base and J gave up 5 bases, with 11 bases separating them. CDR1 and CDR2 from the germline V gene are LNHNV and YYDKDF (reference sequence). The CDR3 runs 15 residues.